A single sample gave rise to the 18 T cell receptor beta chains below, sequenced in a study of blood T cells in healthy people across ages. With a J-beta primer mix and a sample-barcoded 5' primer, a second PCR ran 7 to 11 cycles. TCRdb re-derived calls from the 5' RACE reads in MiXCR, one entry per CDR3 protein. The sample lists just over 1 million distinct CDR3 sequences; 35% to 55% were seen once. The sample taken for sequencing was blood. These receptors were collected from a woman aged 55-69 years in good health.

The chain combines TRBV20-1 with TRBJ1-2; D is ambiguous. From germline, CDR1 is DFQATT and CDR2 SNEGSKA (reference sequence). The CDR3 spans 12 residues. Trimming pared 0 bases from V and 8 bases from J, leaving 10 bases between. CDR3 coding DNA: TGCAGTGCTAGAGAGGGTGTTATGGGCTACACCTTC. It codes for CSAREGVMGYTF.

The rearrangement links TRBV5-6 to TRBJ2-3, with 7 bases that match TRBD2. The germline V gene has CDR1 SGHDT and CDR2 YYEEEE. CDR3 length: 16 amino acids. The junction had 10 bases not matched to a gene; V was cut back by 2 bases and J by 4 bases. CDR3 DNA: TGTGCCAGCAGCTTCAACCCAGCGGGAAGCTCAGATACGCAGTATTTT. It is translated as CASSFNPAGSSDTQYF.

This clonotype was observed a handful of times. The gene calls are TRBV29-1 and TRBJ2-7; D may be TRBD2 (5 bases). There are 15 residues in the CDR3. Germline loops: CDR1 SQVTM, CDR2 ANQGSEA. Trimming stripped 4 bases from V and 5 bases from J, with 21 bases between. The CDR3 loop is CSVAPVRGLADEQYF. DNA for the CDR3: TGCAGCGTTGCCCCGGTCCGCGGCCTAGCCGACGAGCAGTACTTC.

V gene TRBV9 combines with J gene TRBJ1-2; 9 nucleotides line up with TRBD1. V trimming: 0 bases; J trimming: 7 bases; junction bases outside the gene matches: 7. Per the germline V gene, CDR1 is SGDLS and CDR2 is YYNGEE. The CDR3 is 15 amino acids. The chain's CDR3 is CASSVAATGGFGYTF. The CDR3 DNA reads TGTGCCAGCAGCGTAGCCGCGACAGGGGGTTTTGGCTACACCTTC.

The rearrangement links TRBV28 to TRBJ2-7, with a weak D call TRBD1 (6 bases). The end of the DNA is better explained by TRBJ2-5, so the J call may be wrong. Germline CDR1 is MDHEN and CDR2 is SYDVKM. The CDR3 spans 13 residues. CDR3 DNA sequence: TGTGCCAGCACCAAGAGGGGGCAAGAGACCCAGTACTTC. It encodes CASTKRGQETQYF.

The chain couples TRBV11-2 to TRBJ1-6; D may be TRBD1 (5 bases). V lost 1 base and J 9 bases, leaving 16 bases between the germline ends. Germline CDR1 is SGHAT and CDR2 is FQNNGV. CDR3 length: 16 residues. The DNA for the CDR3 is TGTGCCAGCAGCTTAGCCACGGGGCAGGTCACTTCACCCCTCCACTTT. Translation gives CASSLATGQVTSPLHF.

The chain carries TRBV20-1 and TRBJ2-3; TRBD1 or TRBD2 may be the D gene (5 bases each). Trimming left V 3 bases short and J 0 bases short, with 10 bases between. There are 14 residues in the CDR3. The germline V gene has CDR1 DFQATT and CDR2 SNEGSKA (reference sequence). The CDR3 DNA reads TGCAGTGCTAGGGGGACCATGAGCACAGATACGCAGTATTTT. Translation gives CSARGTMSTDTQYF.

The chain employs TRBV30 and TRBJ2-5; 7 bases fit TRBD2. The CDR3 has 11 residues. CDR1 and CDR2 (germline): GTSNPN, SVGIG (reference sequence). The CDR3 sequence: CARGVGETQYF. CDR3 bases: TGTGCTCGGGGGGTGGGGGAGACCCAGTACTTC.

The rearrangement links TRBV30 to TRBJ2-1, with TRBD1 as a possible D gene (6 bases). With 0 bases removed from V and 10 bases from J, the gap between germline ends came to 10 bases. The CDR3 extends over 12 amino acids. The germline V gene encodes CDR1 GTSNPN and CDR2 SVGIG (reference sequence). As DNA, the CDR3 is TGTGCCTGGAGTGTCAGGGGCGACGAGCAGTTCTTC. It specifies CAWSVRGDEQFF.

This clonotype was counted a few times. The CDR3 nucleotides are TGCAGTGCTAGGGTACTAGCGGCCTCCACCGGGGAGCTGTTTTTT. This translates into CSARVLAASTGELFF. The gene calls are TRBV20-1 and TRBJ2-2; 8 bases are a match to TRBD2. Germline assignment: CDR1 DFQATT and CDR2 SNEGSKA (reference sequence). V lost 3 bases, J lost 4 bases, and 7 bases stayed unmatched. CDR3 length equals 15 residues.

V is TRBV11-2 and J is TRBJ2-3; the D call may be TRBD1 or TRBD2 (5 bases each). The CDR3 is 15 amino acids. Per germline, CDR1 SGHAT and CDR2 FQNNGV. Trimming removed 4 bases at V and 4 bases at J, with 15 bases between. The CDR3, as DNA: TGTGCCAGCAGCTCAGGCGCTATGGGGGCAGATACGCAGTATTTT. The encoded protein is CASSSGAMGADTQYF.

As regards this clonotype: This may be a read error: a much more frequent sequence differs by one nucleotide. V gene TRBV6-2 or TRBV6-3 combines with J gene TRBJ2-7, with a tentative D call TRBD1 (6 bases). The J call could be wrong; TRBJ2-5 is a better fit for the DNA end. The CDR3 is made up of 15 amino acids. Germline CDR1 reads MNHEY; CDR2 reads SVGEGT. Here the CDR3 DNA reads TGTGCCAGCAGAAACCACGGCAGGGGCGGGGAGACCCAGTACTTC. Translation: CASRNHGRGGETQYF.

This chain connects TRBV9 to TRBJ2-1, with 10 positions matching TRBD2. This CDR3 comprises 19 residues. With 3 bases clipped from V and 0 bases from J, the junction kept 12 bases outside the gene matches. Germline values: CDR1 SGDLS, CDR2 YYNGEE. The CDR3 nucleotides are TGTGCCAGCAGCGCGGATTTAGCGGGAGGCCAATCCTCCTACAATGAGCAGTTCTTC. Translation: CASSADLAGGQSSYNEQFF. The whole variable domain, filled in from reference TRBV9 and TRBJ2-1, reads DSGVTQTPKHLITATGQRVTLRCSPRSGDLSVYWYQQSLDQGLQFLIQYYNGEERAKGNILERFSAQQFPDLHSELNLSSLELGDSALYFCASSADLAGGQSSYNEQFFGPGTRLTVL.

Regarding this clonotype: It may be a read error: a sequence one base away is much more abundant. V and J are TRBV27 and TRBJ2-1; D call uncertain. The CDR3 has 12 amino acids. The germline V gene has CDR1 MNHEY and CDR2 SMNVEV (reference sequence). CDR3: CVSSGSYNEQFF. The CDR3 nucleotides read TGTGTCAGCAGTGGCTCCTACAATGAGCAGTTCTTC.

The chain employs TRBV29-1 and TRBJ1-1, with 7 bases identical to TRBD1. CDR3 length: 14 residues. V was clipped by 5 bases and J by 8 bases; unmatched bases: 14. Germline values: CDR1 SQVTM, CDR2 ANQGSEA. The CDR3 is CSVTRGQVVPEAFF. In DNA, the CDR3 is TGCAGCGTTACCCGAGGACAGGTTGTACCCGAAGCTTTCTTT. The entire variable domain, with the rest obtained from reference TRBV29-1 and TRBJ1-1, is as follows: SAVISQKPSRDICQRGTSLTIQCQVDSQVTMMFWYRQQPGQSLTLIATANQGSEATYESGFVIDKFPISRPNLTFSTLTVSNMSPEDSSIYLCSVTRGQVVPEAFFGQGTRLTVV.

In regard to this clonotype: One end of the junction is discordant with germline, which a read error may explain. The chain uses TRBV29-1 and TRBJ1-2; 7 positions match TRBD1. The CDR3 extends over 14 amino acids. Germline CDR1 SQVTM, CDR2 ANQGSEA. CDR3 sequence reads: CGVRTGTVLSGYTF. The CDR3 coding sequence is TGCGGCGTTAGAACGGGGACAGTACTTTCTGGCTACACCTTC.

The chain has TRBV4-1 and TRBJ2-7; no reliable D call. This CDR3 has 13 residues. Trimming took off 5 bases at V and 2 bases at J, with 10 bases between the two ends. Per the germline V gene, CDR1 is MGHRA and CDR2 is YSYEKL. CDR3 region: CASSKVPPYEQYF. CDR3 bases: TGCGCCAGCAGCAAGGTACCCCCCTACGAGCAGTACTTC.

This sequence joins TRBV24-1 and TRBJ2-3; D remains unclear. The CDR3 has 14 residues. V was cut by 3 bases and J by 0 bases, with 6 bases left in between. Germline loops: CDR1 KGHDR, CDR2 SFDVKD. CDR3 loop: CATSDATSTDTQYF. CDR3 DNA: TGTGCCACCAGTGATGCGACTAGCACAGATACGCAGTATTTT.